The clone carrying this T cell receptor beta chain was recorded once. Its antigen is still unknown. Some clones are missing from TCRdb's copy, which holds only in-frame ones; the method was immunoSEQ multiplex PCR. Of about 83,000 clones listed, 86% are singletons. The sample is drawn from a study of T cell responses to AZD1222 COVID-19 vaccine. The germline V and J ends were trimmed by 3 bases and 6 bases, with 7 bases remaining between them. Looked up from germline, CDR1 is LNHDA and CDR2 is SQIVND (reference sequence). This CDR3 region has 12 residues. Findings and caveats of the study: White British donors predominated, females outnumbered males, and clonal diversity was possibly underestimated. With dominance at 160-218 and 743-854, vaccine-associated CD4 TCRs spanned spike.

This clonotype was sampled from an adult in good health. The genes are TRBV19 and TRBJ2-3; no reliable D call. The material was peripheral blood, obtained on day 0 of AZD1222 vaccination. For the CDR3, the DNA is TGTGCCAGTAGTATTACTGGGGATACGCAGTATTTT. This encodes CASSITGDTQYF.